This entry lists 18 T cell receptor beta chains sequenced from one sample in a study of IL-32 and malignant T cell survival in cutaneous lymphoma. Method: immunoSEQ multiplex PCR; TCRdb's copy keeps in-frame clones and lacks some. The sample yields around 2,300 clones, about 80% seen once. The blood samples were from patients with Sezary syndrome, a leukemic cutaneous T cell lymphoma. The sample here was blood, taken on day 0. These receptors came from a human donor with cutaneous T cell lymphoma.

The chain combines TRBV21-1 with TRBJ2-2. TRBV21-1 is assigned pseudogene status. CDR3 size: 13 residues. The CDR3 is CASSKANTGELFF. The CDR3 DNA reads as TGTGCCAGCAGCAAAGCAAACACCGGGGAGCTGTTTTTT.

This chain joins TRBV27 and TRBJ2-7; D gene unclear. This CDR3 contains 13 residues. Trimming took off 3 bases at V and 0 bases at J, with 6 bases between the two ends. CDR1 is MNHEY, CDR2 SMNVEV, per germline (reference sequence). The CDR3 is CASSFASSYEQYF. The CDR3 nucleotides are TGTGCCAGCAGTTTTGCCTCCTCCTACGAGCAGTACTTC.

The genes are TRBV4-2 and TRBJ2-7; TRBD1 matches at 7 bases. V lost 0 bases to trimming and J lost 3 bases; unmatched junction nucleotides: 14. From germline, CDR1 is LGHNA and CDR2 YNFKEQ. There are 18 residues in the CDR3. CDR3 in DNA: TGTGCCAGCAGCCAAGACCCCGATACAGGGGCCATTTACTACGAGCAGTACTTC. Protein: CASSQDPDTGAIYYEQYF.

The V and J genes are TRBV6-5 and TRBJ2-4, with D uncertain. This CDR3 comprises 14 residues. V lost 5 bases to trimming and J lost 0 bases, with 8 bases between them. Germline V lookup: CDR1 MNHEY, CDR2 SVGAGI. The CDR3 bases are TGTGCCAGCAGTCCTCTACTAGCCAAAAACATTCAGTACTTC. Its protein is CASSPLLAKNIQYF.

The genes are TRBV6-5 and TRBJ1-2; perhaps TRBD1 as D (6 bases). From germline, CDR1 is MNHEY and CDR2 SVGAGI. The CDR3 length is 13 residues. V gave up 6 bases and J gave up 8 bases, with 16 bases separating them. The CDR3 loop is CASSDTGSWGYTF. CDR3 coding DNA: TGTGCCAGCAGCGATACAGGGTCCTGGGGCTACACCTTC.

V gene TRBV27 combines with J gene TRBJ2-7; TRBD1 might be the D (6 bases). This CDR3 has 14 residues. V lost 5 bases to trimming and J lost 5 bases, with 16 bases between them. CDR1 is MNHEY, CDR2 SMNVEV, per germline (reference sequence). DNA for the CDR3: TGTGCCAGCAGTCTCCGGGACACTTTCCACGAGCAGTACTTC. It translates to CASSLRDTFHEQYF.

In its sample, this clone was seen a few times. CDR3: CASSPGTGGGYTF. CDR3 bases: TGTGCCAGCAGCCCCGGGACAGGGGGTGGCTACACCTTC. This chain uses TRBV11-2 with TRBJ1-2, with TRBD1 matching over 11 bases. The J segment lost 7 bases and the V segment lost 5 bases, leaving 3 bases of the junction unmatched. The CDR3 runs 13 residues. The germline gives CDR1 SGHAT, CDR2 FQNNGV.

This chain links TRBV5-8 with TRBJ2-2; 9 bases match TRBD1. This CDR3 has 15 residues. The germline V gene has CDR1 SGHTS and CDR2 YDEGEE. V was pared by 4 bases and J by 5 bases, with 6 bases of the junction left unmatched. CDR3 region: CASSGYRGRTGELFF. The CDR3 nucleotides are TGTGCCAGCAGCGGCTACAGGGGGCGAACCGGGGAGCTGTTTTTT.

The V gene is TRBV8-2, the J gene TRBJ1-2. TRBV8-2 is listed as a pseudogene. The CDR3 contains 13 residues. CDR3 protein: CGSLNRKTYGYTF. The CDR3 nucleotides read TGTGGCAGCTTAAATCGAAAGACCTATGGCTACACCTTC.

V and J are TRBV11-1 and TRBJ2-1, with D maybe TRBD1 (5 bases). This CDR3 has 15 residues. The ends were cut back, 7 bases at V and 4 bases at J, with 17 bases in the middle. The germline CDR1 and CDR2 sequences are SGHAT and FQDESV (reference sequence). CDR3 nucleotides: TGTGCCAGCACCATGGAGTGGGGCATATACAATGAGCAGTTCTTC. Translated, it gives CASTMEWGIYNEQFF.

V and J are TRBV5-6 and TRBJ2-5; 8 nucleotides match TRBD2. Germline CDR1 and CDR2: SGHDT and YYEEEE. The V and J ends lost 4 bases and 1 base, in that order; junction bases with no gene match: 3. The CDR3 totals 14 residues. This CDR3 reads CASSTGLAQETQYF. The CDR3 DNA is TGTGCCAGCAGCACCGGACTAGCCCAAGAGACCCAGTACTTC.

The CDR3 reads CASSLVAGGRPYEQYF. For the CDR3, the DNA is TGCGCCAGCAGCTTGGTAGCGGGAGGTCGACCTTACGAGCAGTACTTC. The chain has TRBV5-1 and TRBJ2-7, with 10 bases fitting TRBD2. The germline gives CDR1 SGHRS, CDR2 YFSETQ. This CDR3 has 16 amino acids. After removal of 0 bases from V and 4 bases from J, the junction contained 7 bases not matched to a gene. Full variable domain (outside the CDR3, taken from reference TRBV5-1 and TRBJ2-7): KAGVTQTPRYLIKTRGQQVTLSCSPISGHRSVSWYQQTPGQGLQFLFEYFSETQRNKGNFPGRFSGRQFSNSRSEMNVSTLELGDSALYLCASSLVAGGRPYEQYFGPGTRLTVT.

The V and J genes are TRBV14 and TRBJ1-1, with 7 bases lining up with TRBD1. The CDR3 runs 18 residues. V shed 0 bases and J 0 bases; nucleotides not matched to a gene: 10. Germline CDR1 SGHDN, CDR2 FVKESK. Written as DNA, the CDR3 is TGTGCCAGCAGCCAAGATCCGTGGGGACAGCTTATGAACACTGAAGCTTTCTTT. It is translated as CASSQDPWGQLMNTEAFF. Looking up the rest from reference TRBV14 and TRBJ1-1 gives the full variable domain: EAGVTQFPSHSVIEKGQTVTLRCDPISGHDNLYWYRRVMGKEIKFLLHFVKESKQDESGMPNNRFLAERTGGTYSTLKVQPAELEDSGVYFCASSQDPWGQLMNTEAFFGQGTRLTVV.

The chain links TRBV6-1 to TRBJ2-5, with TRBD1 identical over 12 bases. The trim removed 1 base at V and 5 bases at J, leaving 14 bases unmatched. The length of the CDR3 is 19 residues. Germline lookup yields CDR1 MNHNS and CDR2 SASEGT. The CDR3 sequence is CASSEVRGGTGGRLETQYF. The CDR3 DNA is TGTGCCAGCAGTGAAGTACGGGGGGGGACAGGGGGCCGTTTGGAGACCCAGTACTTC.

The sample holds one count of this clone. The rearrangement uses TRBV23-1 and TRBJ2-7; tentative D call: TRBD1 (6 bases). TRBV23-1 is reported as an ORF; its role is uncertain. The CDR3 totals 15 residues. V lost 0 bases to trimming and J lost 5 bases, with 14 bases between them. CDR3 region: CASSQSYRVNHEQYF. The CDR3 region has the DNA TGCGCCAGCAGTCAATCTTACAGGGTTAACCACGAGCAGTACTTC.

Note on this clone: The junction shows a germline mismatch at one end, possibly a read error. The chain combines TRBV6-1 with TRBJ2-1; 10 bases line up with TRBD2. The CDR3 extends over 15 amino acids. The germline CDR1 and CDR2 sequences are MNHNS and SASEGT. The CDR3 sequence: CASREAAGGYNEQFF. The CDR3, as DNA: TGTGCCAGCAGAGAAGCAGCGGGGGGGTACAATGAGCAGTTCTTC.

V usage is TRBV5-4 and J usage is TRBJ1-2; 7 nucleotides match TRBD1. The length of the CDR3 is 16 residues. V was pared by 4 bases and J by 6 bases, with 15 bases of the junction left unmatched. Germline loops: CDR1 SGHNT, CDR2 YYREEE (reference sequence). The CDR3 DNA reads TGTGCCAGCAGCCCCGCTTTAGGAGGGGGCTATCATGGCTACACCTTC. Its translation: CASSPALGGGYHGYTF.

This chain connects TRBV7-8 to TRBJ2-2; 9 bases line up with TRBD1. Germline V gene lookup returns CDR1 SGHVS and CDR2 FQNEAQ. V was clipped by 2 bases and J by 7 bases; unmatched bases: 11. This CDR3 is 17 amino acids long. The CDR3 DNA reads TGTGCCAGCAGCTTACTGGGCGGGACAGGGAGAGGCGGGGAGCTGTTTTTT. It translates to CASSLLGGTGRGGELFF.